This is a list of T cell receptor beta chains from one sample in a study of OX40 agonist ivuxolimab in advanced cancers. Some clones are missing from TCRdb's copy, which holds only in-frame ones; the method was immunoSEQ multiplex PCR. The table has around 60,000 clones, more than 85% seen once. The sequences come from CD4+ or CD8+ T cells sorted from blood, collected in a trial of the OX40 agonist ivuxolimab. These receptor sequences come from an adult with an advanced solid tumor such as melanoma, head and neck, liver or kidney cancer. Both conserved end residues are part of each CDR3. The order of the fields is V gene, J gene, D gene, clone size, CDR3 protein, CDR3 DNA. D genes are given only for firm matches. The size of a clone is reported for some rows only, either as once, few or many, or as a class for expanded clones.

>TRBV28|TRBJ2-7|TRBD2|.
CASSWTSGTYEQYF
TGTGCCAGCAGCTGGACTAGCGGAACCTACGAGCAGTACTTC
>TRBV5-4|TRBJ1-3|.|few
CASSLSSRSSGNTIYF
TGTGCCAGCAGCTTGTCTTCTCGATCCTCTGGAAACACCATATATTTT
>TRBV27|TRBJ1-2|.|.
CASLDSNYGYTF
TGTGCCAGCTTGGACAGTAACTATGGCTACACCTTC
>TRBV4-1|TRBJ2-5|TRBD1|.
CASSQEDRAGETQYF
TGCGCCAGCAGCCAAGAGGACAGGGCCGGTGAGACCCAGTACTTC
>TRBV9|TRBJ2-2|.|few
CASRRLSEAGELFF
TGTGCCAGCAGAAGACTATCGGAGGCCGGGGAGCTGTTTTTT
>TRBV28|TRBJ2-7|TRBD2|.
CASSHISGGTSYEQYF
TGTGCCAGCAGTCACATTAGCGGGGGGACCTCCTACGAGCAGTACTTC
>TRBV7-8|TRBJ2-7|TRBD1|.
CASSFSQGQVYEQYF
TGTGCCAGCAGCTTTAGCCAGGGACAGGTCTACGAGCAGTACTTC
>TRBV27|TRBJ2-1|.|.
CASTILFGNEQFF
TGTGCCAGTACTATTCTTTTCGGCAATGAGCAGTTCTTC
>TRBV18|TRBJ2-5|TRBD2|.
CASSPSVTSETGETQYF
TGTGCCAGCTCACCCTCGGTGACTAGCGAGACGGGTGAGACCCAGTACTTC
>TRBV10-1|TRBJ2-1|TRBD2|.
CASSETLAGGYNEQFF
TGCGCCAGCAGTGAGACCTTAGCGGGAGGGTACAATGAGCAGTTCTTC
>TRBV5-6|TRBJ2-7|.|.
CASSSRGIGSYEQYF
TGTGCCAGCAGCTCTAGGGGAATAGGCTCCTACGAGCAGTACTTC
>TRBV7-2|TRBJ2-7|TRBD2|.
CASSLGLLAPYYEQYF
TGTGCCAGCAGCTTAGGTTTACTAGCGCCATACTACGAGCAGTACTTC
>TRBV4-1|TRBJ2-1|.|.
CASSQEGWEQFF
TGCGCCAGCAGCCAAGAGGGCTGGGAGCAGTTCTTC
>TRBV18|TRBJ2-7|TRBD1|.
CASLPSGQNEQYF
TGTGCCAGCTTACCTTCGGGACAGAACGAGCAGTACTTC
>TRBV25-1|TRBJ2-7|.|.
CASMGYSVYEQYF
TGTGCCAGCATGGGGTATTCGGTCTACGAGCAGTACTTC
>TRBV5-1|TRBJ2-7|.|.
CASSPGLNPGSYEQYF
TGCGCCAGCAGCCCGGGATTAAACCCGGGCTCCTACGAGCAGTACTTC
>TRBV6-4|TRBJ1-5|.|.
CASIAGVHSNQPQHF
TGTGCCAGCATTGCCGGGGTTCATAGCAATCAGCCCCAGCATTTT
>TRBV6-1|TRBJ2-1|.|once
CAITQGDGEIDEQFF
TGTGCCATCACCCAGGGAGACGGGGAGATTGATGAGCAGTTCTTC
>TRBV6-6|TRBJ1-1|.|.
CASSDRENTEAFF
TGTGCCAGCAGTGACCGGGAGAACACTGAAGCTTTCTTT
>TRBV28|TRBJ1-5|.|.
CASSRVEEYQPQHF
TGTGCCAGCAGCCGAGTTGAGGAATATCAGCCCCAGCATTTT
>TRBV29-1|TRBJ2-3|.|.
CSVDSGPRTDTQYF
TGCAGCGTTGATTCCGGGCCTCGCACAGATACGCAGTATTTT
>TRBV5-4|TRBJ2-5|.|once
CASSLLEVSETQYF
TGTGCCAGCAGCTTGCTCGAAGTTTCGGAGACCCAGTACTTC
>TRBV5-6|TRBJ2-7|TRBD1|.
CASSLGQGRFYEQYF
TGTGCCAGCAGCTTAGGACAGGGGAGGTTCTACGAGCAGTACTTC
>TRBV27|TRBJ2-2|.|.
CASSLQVGSTGELFF
TGTGCCAGCAGTCTACAGGTTGGGAGCACCGGGGAGCTGTTTTTT
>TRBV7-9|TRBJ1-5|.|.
CASSLDRYRDLNSNQPQHF
TGTGCCAGCAGCCTAGACCGATACCGGGACCTAAATAGCAATCAGCCCCAGCATTTT
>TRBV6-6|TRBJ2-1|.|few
CASSYGDALNEQFF
TGTGCCAGCAGTTACGGCGATGCCCTCAATGAGCAGTTCTTC
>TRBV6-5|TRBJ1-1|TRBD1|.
CASSYSGQGAGTEAFF
TGTGCCAGCAGTTACTCGGGACAGGGGGCCGGCACTGAAGCTTTCTTT
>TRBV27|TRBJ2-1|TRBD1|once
CASSFGTGASNEQFF
TGTGCCAGCAGTTTCGGGACAGGGGCCTCCAATGAGCAGTTCTTC
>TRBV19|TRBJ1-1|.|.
CASSITGTVLNTEAFF
TGTGCCAGTAGTATAACCGGGACGGTACTGAACACTGAAGCTTTCTTT
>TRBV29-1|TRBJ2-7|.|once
CSVLEGVEQYF
TGCAGCGTTCTGGAGGGGGTCGAGCAGTACTTC
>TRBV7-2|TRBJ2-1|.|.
CASSFIAAYNEQFF
TGTGCCAGCAGCTTTATAGCGGCCTACAATGAGCAGTTCTTC
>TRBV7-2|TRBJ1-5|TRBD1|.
CASSFHPGRGQGSNQPQHF
TGTGCCAGCAGCTTTCACCCCGGCAGGGGGCAAGGAAGCAATCAGCCCCAGCATTTT
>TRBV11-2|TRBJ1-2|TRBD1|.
CASSLGMVGQGNYGYTF
TGTGCCAGCAGCTTAGGGATGGTGGGACAGGGAAACTATGGCTACACCTTC
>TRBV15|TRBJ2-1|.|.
CATSVSGNYNEQFF
TGTGCCACCAGTGTGAGCGGAAACTACAATGAGCAGTTCTTC
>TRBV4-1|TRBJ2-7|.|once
CASSQDGDGSYEQYF
TGCGCCAGCAGCCAGGATGGGGACGGGAGTTACGAGCAGTACTTC
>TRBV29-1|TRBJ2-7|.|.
CSAETGVSYEQYF
TGCAGCGCCGAAACAGGAGTGTCCTACGAGCAGTACTTC
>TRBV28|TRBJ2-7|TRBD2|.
CASSLMLAGSHEQYF
TGTGCCAGCAGTTTAATGCTAGCGGGATCCCACGAGCAGTACTTC
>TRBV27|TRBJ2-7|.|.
CASTPGGALNEQYF
TGTGCCAGCACCCCGGGGGGCGCCTTGAACGAGCAGTACTTC
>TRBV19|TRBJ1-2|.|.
CASRPRWNGYTF
TGTGCCAGTAGGCCCCGGTGGAATGGCTACACCTTC
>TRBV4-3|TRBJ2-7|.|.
CASSQEEGPVYEQYF
TGCGCCAGCAGCCAAGAAGAGGGACCAGTGTACGAGCAGTACTTC
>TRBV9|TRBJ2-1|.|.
CASSVAAGLSSYNEQFF
TGTGCCAGCAGCGTAGCCGCAGGGCTTAGCTCCTACAATGAGCAGTTCTTC
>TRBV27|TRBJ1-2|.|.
CASSDLYGYTF
TGTGCCAGCAGCGACCTCTATGGCTACACCTTC
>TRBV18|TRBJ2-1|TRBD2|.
CASSPSLAGIGDEQFF
TGTGCCAGCTCACCCTCACTAGCGGGGATTGGCGATGAGCAGTTCTTC
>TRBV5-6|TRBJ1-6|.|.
CASSWKGLNSPLHF
TGTGCCAGCAGCTGGAAGGGACTAAATTCACCCCTCCACTTT
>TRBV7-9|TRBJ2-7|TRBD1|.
CASSERDRPAYEQYF
TGTGCCAGCAGCGAACGGGACAGGCCGGCCTACGAGCAGTACTTC
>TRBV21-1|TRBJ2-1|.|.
CASSKQSGRGKRGQFF
TGTGCCAGCAGCAAGCAGAGCGGGAGGGGAAAACGGGGGCAGTTCTTC
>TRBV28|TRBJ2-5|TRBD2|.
CASSLMASGAKETQYF
TGTGCCAGCAGTTTAATGGCTAGCGGGGCAAAAGAGACCCAGTACTTC
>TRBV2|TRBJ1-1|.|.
CASGQKVNTEAFF
TGTGCCAGCGGACAGAAAGTTAACACTGAAGCTTTCTTT
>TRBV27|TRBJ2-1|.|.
CASGSGWDNEQFF
TGTGCCAGCGGCTCCGGTTGGGACAATGAGCAGTTCTTC
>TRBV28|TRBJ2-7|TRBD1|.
CASSVRGIGSYEQYF
TGTGCCAGCAGTGTCAGGGGGATCGGATCCTACGAGCAGTACTTC
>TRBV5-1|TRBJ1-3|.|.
CASSLDSGSGNTIYF
TGCGCCAGCAGCTTGGATTCGGGATCCGGAAACACCATATATTTT
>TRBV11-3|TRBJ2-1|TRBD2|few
CASSARLAEPYNEQFF
TGTGCCAGCAGCGCCAGACTAGCGGAACCCTACAATGAGCAGTTCTTC
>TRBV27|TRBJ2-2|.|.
CASSLQIGPNTGELFF
TGTGCCAGCAGTTTACAGATAGGGCCGAACACCGGGGAGCTGTTTTTT
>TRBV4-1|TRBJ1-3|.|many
CASSREELQGTGNTIYF
TGCGCCAGCAGCCGGGAAGAACTCCAGGGTACTGGAAACACCATATATTTT
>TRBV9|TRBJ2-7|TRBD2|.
CASSVQGLAGDEQYF
TGTGCCAGCAGCGTACAAGGACTAGCGGGAGACGAGCAGTACTTC
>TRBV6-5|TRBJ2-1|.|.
CASSYSKWSHEQFF
TGTGCCAGCAGTTACTCCAAGTGGTCTCACGAGCAGTTCTTC
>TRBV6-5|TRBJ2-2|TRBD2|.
CASSYSSGANTGELFF
TGTGCCAGCAGTTACTCCAGCGGGGCGAACACCGGGGAGCTGTTTTTT
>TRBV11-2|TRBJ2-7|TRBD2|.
CASSLSSGDSYEQYF
TGTGCCAGCAGCTTAAGTAGCGGGGACTCCTACGAGCAGTACTTC